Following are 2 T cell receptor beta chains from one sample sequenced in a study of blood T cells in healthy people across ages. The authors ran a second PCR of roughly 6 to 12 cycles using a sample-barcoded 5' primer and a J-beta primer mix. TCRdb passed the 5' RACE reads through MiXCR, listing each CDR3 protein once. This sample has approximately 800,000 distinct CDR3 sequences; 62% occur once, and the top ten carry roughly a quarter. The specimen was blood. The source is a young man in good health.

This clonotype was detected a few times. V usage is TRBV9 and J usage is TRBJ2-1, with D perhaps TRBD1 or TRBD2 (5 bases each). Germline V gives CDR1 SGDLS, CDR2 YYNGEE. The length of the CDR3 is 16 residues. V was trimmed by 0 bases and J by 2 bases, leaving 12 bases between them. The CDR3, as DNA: TGTGCCAGCAGCGTAGATACGGGGCTGACCTACAATGAGCAGTTCTTC. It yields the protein CASSVDTGLTYNEQFF.

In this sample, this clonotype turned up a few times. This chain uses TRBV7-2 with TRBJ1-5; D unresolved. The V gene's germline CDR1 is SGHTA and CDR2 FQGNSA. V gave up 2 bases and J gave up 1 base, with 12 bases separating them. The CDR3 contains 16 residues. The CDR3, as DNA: TGTGCCAGCAGCTTAAAGCCCAGCAGGAGCAATCAGCCCCAGCATTTT. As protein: CASSLKPSRSNQPQHF.